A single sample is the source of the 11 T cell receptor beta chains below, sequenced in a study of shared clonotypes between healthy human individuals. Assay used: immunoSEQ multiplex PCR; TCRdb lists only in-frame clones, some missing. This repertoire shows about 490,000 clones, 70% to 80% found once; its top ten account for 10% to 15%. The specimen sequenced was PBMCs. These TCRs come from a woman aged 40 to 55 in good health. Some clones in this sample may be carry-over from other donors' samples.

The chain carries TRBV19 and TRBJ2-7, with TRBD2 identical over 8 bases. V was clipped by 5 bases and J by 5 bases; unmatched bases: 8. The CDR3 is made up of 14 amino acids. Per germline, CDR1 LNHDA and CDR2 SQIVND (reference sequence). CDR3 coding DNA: TGTGCCAGTAGTCCGGGGACTAGTTCCGACGAGCAGTACTTC. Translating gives CASSPGTSSDEQYF. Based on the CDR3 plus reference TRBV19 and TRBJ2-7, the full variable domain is DGGITQSPKYLFRKEGQNVTLSCEQNLNHDAMYWYRQDPGQGLRLIYYSQIVNDFQKGDIAEGYSVSREKKESFPLTVTSAQKNPTAFYLCASSPGTSSDEQYFGPGTRLTVT.

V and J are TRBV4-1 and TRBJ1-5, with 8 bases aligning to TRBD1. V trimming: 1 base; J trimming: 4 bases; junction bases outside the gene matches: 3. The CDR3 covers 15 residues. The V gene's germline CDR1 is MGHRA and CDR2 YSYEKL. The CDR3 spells CASSQGGQANQPQHF. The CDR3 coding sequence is TGCGCCAGCAGCCAAGGGGGACAGGCTAATCAGCCCCAGCATTTT.

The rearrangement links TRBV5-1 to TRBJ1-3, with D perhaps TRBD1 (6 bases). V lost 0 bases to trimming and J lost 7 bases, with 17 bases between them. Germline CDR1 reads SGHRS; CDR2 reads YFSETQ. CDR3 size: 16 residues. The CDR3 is CASSLGPGDAGNTIYF. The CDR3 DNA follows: TGCGCCAGCAGCTTGGGGCCAGGGGACGCCGGTAACACCATATATTTT.

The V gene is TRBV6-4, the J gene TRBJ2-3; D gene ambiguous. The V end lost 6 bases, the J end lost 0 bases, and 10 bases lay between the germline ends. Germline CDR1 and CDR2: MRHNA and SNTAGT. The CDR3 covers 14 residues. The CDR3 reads CASSQRGSTDTQYF. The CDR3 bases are TGTGCCAGCAGCCAACGAGGTAGCACAGATACGCAGTATTTT.

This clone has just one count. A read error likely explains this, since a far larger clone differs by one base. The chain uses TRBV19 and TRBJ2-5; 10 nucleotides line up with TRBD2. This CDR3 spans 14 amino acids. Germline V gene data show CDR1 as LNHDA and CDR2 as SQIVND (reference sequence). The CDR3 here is CTSSILAGRETQYF. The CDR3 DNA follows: TGTACCAGTAGTATACTAGCGGGAAGAGAGACCCAGTACTTC.

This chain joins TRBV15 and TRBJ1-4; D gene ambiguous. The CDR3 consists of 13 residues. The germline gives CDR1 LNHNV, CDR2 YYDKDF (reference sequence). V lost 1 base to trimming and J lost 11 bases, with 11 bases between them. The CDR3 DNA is TGTGCCACCAGCAGAGGTCGACGGGAGAAACTGTTTTTT. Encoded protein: CATSRGRREKLFF.

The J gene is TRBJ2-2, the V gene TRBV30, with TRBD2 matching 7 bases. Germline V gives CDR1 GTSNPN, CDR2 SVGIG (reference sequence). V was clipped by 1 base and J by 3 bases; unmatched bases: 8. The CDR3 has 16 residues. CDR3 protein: CAWSATRTSDTGELFF. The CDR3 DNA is TGTGCCTGGAGTGCCACGCGGACTAGTGACACCGGGGAGCTGTTTTTT.

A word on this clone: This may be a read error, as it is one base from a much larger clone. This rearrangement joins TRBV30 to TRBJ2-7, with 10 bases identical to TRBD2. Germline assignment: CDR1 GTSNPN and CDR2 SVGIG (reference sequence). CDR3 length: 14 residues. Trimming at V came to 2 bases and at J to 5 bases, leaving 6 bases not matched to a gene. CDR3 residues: CAWSPELAGDEQYF. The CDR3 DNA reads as TGTGCCTGGAGTCCTGAGCTAGCGGGAGACGAGCAGTACTTC.

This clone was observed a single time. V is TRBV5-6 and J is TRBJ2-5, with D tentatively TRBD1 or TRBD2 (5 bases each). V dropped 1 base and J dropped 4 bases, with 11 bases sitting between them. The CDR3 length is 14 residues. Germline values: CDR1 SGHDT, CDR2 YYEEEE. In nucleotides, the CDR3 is TGTGCCAGCAGCTTGTGGGGGAGTGGAGAGACCCAGTACTTC. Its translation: CASSLWGSGETQYF.

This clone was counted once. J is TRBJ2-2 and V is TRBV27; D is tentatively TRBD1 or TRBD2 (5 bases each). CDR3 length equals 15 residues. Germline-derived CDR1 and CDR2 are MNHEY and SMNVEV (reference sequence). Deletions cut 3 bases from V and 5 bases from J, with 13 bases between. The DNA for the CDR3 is TGTGCCAGCAGTTTGGTGGGATGGGGGACCGGGGAGCTGTTTTTT. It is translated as CASSLVGWGTGELFF.

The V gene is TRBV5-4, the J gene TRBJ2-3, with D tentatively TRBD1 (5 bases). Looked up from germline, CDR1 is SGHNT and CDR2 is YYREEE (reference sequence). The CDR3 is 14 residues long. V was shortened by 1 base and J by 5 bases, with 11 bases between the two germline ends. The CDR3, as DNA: TGTGCCAGCAGCTTGAGGCAGGGTAAAGATACGCAGTATTTT. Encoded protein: CASSLRQGKDTQYF.